These 18 T cell receptor beta chains came from one sample sequenced in a study of shared clonotypes between healthy human individuals. Data came from immunoSEQ multiplex PCR; TCRdb stores just in-frame clones and leaves some out. The data show approximately 1.5 million clones, roughly 98% seen once. The sequenced material came from naive CD4+ T cells sorted from blood. The subset was: CD45RA+ positively selected. The origin of the receptors is a man aged 25-40 years in good health.

This sequence joins TRBV5-1 and TRBJ2-3; 8 bases are shared with TRBD1. Germline V gives CDR1 SGHRS, CDR2 YFSETQ. V trimming: 7 bases; J trimming: 2 bases; junction bases outside the gene matches: 9. The CDR3 contains 15 residues. DNA for the CDR3: TGCGCCAGCCGGGAAGGGGACAGGTCCACAGATACGCAGTATTTT. It encodes CASREGDRSTDTQYF.

The rearrangement joins TRBV2 to TRBJ1-1; 7 nucleotides line up with TRBD1. Germline V gene lookup returns CDR1 SNHLY and CDR2 FYNNEI. This CDR3 region has 13 residues. The V gene end was trimmed by 6 bases and the J gene end by 5 bases; junction bases not matched to a gene: 6. CDR3 coding DNA: TGTGCCAGCAGCGGGGACAGCGGAACTGAAGCTTTCTTT. It encodes CASSGDSGTEAFF. The whole variable domain, remainder taken from reference TRBV2 and TRBJ1-1, is EPEVTQTPSHQVTQMGQEVILRCVPISNHLYFYWYRQILGQKVEFLVSFYNNEISEKSEIFDDQFSVERPDGSNFTLKIRSTKLEDSAMYFCASSGDSGTEAFFGQGTRLTVV.

In DNA, the CDR3 is TGTGCCAGCAGCAGGGGGGTCGAAGCTTTCTTT. Protein sequence: CASSRGVEAFF. This chain uses TRBV7-9 with TRBJ1-1; the D gene is possibly TRBD1 (6 bases). Trimming pared 5 bases from V and 8 bases from J, leaving 9 bases between. The germline gives CDR1 SEHNR, CDR2 FQNEAQ (reference sequence). There are 11 residues in the CDR3.

The chain uses TRBV27 and TRBJ2-1; 8 bases line up with TRBD2. This CDR3 is built from 17 residues. Germline V gene sequence: CDR1 MNHEY, CDR2 SMNVEV (reference sequence). The V and J ends lost 4 bases and 2 bases, in that order; junction bases with no gene match: 10. CDR3 amino acids: CASSSLYSGSPYNEQFF. The CDR3 DNA sequence: TGTGCCAGCAGTTCACTGTACAGCGGGAGCCCCTACAATGAGCAGTTCTTC.

This sequence joins TRBV6-1 and TRBJ2-7, with a possible D match to TRBD1 (6 bases). The CDR3 runs 15 residues. V lost 7 bases and J lost 0, with 16 bases in between. Looked up from germline, CDR1 is MNHNS and CDR2 is SASEGT. In DNA, the CDR3 is TGTGCCAGCACAGAGGGGGTTTTAAGCTCCTACGAGCAGTACTTC. It is translated as CASTEGVLSSYEQYF.

The chain couples TRBV29-1 to TRBJ2-3; D unresolved. The germline V gene has CDR1 SQVTM and CDR2 ANQGSEA. V was cut by 4 bases and J by 2 bases, with 13 bases left in between. CDR3 length equals 14 residues. The CDR3 region is CSVGLEWDTDTQYF. The CDR3 bases are TGCAGCGTTGGGCTCGAATGGGACACAGATACGCAGTATTTT.

J is TRBJ2-2 and V is TRBV7-8, with D unresolved. V was clipped by 0 bases and J by 4 bases, with 9 bases between them. CDR1 is SGHVS, CDR2 FQNEAQ, per germline. The CDR3 consists of 15 residues. The CDR3 DNA sequence: TGTGCCAGCAGCTTAGCGCGGACGGTCACCGGGGAGCTGTTTTTT. Translating gives CASSLARTVTGELFF.

The chain joins TRBV19 to TRBJ1-1, with TRBD1 as a possible D gene (6 bases). The CDR3 sequence is 13 residues long. The V end lost 4 bases, the J end lost 1 base, and 7 bases lay between the germline ends. The germline V gene encodes CDR1 LNHDA and CDR2 SQIVND (reference sequence). CDR3 residues: CASSRTENTEAFF. DNA of the CDR3: TGTGCCAGTAGTAGGACAGAGAACACTGAAGCTTTCTTT. Combining the CDR3 with reference TRBV19 and TRBJ1-1 gives the whole variable domain DGGITQSPKYLFRKEGQNVTLSCEQNLNHDAMYWYRQDPGQGLRLIYYSQIVNDFQKGDIAEGYSVSREKKESFPLTVTSAQKNPTAFYLCASSRTENTEAFFGQGTRLTVV.

Points on this clone: The sample holds other DNA sequences that translate to the same CDR3. The chain recombines TRBV28 with TRBJ2-7, with TRBD2 identical over 12 bases. This CDR3 is built from 15 residues. Germline values: CDR1 MDHEN, CDR2 SYDVKM. V shed 3 bases and J 3 bases; nucleotides not matched to a gene: 3. The CDR3 DNA follows: TGTGCCAGCAGTTTGACTAGCGGGAGTCTCTACGAGCAGTACTTC. Translated: CASSLTSGSLYEQYF.

The chain combines TRBV6-5 with TRBJ2-5; possible D gene TRBD2, 5 bases. The CDR3 loop spans 14 amino acids. CDR1 is MNHEY and CDR2 is SVGAGI in the germline V gene. Trimming shortened V by 1 base and J by 2 bases, and 8 bases separated the two germline ends. CDR3 bases: TGTGCCAGCAGTTACTTCACGGGGCAAGAGACCCAGTACTTC. Protein: CASSYFTGQETQYF.

This chain connects TRBV9 to TRBJ1-2; D is uncertain. The germline V gene encodes CDR1 SGDLS and CDR2 YYNGEE. This CDR3 is 16 amino acids long. Deletions cut 0 bases from V and 4 bases from J, with 16 bases between. CDR3 nucleotides: TGTGCCAGCAGCGTAGAAGGCTTGGGCAGCCCCTATGGCTACACCTTC. Residues: CASSVEGLGSPYGYTF.

V gene TRBV21-1 combines with J gene TRBJ2-7; TRBD2 is taken as the D call from the table, unchecked against the DNA. TRBV21-1 is deemed a pseudogene. The CDR3 runs to 12 residues. The CDR3 DNA reads TGTGCCAGGTGGCCGGTCCGGGGAGAGCAGTACTTC. It translates to CARWPVRGEQYF.

The chain is built from TRBV7-2 and TRBJ2-3; 7 nucleotides line up with TRBD2. Looked up from germline, CDR1 is SGHTA and CDR2 is FQGNSA. After removal of 2 bases from V and 5 bases from J, the junction contained 7 bases not matched to a gene. This CDR3 comprises 15 residues. CDR3 amino acids: CASSLRGGGGDTQYF. The CDR3 nucleotides are TGTGCCAGCAGCTTAAGAGGCGGGGGAGGAGATACGCAGTATTTT.

V gene TRBV30 combines with J gene TRBJ2-1, with 10 bases identical to TRBD2. This CDR3 spans 15 amino acids. V was clipped by 4 bases and J by 2 bases; unmatched bases: 5. Germline V gene sequence: CDR1 GTSNPN, CDR2 SVGIG (reference sequence). CDR3 sequence: CAWIPAGGPYNEQFF. CDR3 coding DNA: TGTGCCTGGATACCAGCGGGAGGGCCCTACAATGAGCAGTTCTTC. The full variable domain, completed using reference TRBV30 and TRBJ2-1, is SQTIHQWPATLVQPVGSPLSLECTVEGTSNPNLYWYRQAAGRGLQLLFYSVGIGQISSEVPQNLSASRPQDRQFILSSKKLLLSDSGFYLCAWIPAGGPYNEQFFGPGTRLTVL.

This clone was detected once. This chain joins TRBV7-2 and TRBJ2-7; D call uncertain. The V gene's germline CDR1 is SGHTA and CDR2 FQGNSA. V gave up 8 bases and J gave up 1 base, with 15 bases separating them. The CDR3 totals 14 residues. Here the CDR3 DNA reads TGTGCCAGCGCCCACGACCTCCCTTCCTACGAGCAGTACTTC. Its translation: CASAHDLPSYEQYF.

This chain joins TRBV5-1 and TRBJ1-1; 9 bases match TRBD1. CDR3 length: 16 amino acids. The junction had 11 bases not matched to a gene; V was cut back by 3 bases and J by 5 bases. CDR1 is SGHRS and CDR2 is YFSETQ in the germline V gene. The CDR3 spells CASSSTPGQGGTEAFF. The CDR3 bases are TGCGCCAGCAGCTCAACCCCGGGACAGGGAGGTACTGAAGCTTTCTTT. The full variable domain, rest sourced from reference TRBV5-1 and TRBJ1-1, is KAGVTQTPRYLIKTRGQQVTLSCSPISGHRSVSWYQQTPGQGLQFLFEYFSETQRNKGNFPGRFSGRQFSNSRSEMNVSTLELGDSALYLCASSSTPGQGGTEAFFGQGTRLTVV.

The genes are TRBV5-4 and TRBJ2-3, with D perhaps given as TRBD1 or TRBD2 (5 bases each). Trimming shortened V by 10 bases and J by 1 base, and 19 bases separated the two germline ends. Germline V gene lookup returns CDR1 SGHNT and CDR2 YYREEE (reference sequence). The CDR3 consists of 15 residues. CDR3 residues: CAGRGAPGGTDTQYF. DNA for the CDR3: TGTGCCGGCCGAGGGGCGCCCGGGGGCACAGATACGCAGTATTTT.

This chain uses TRBV5-1 with TRBJ2-2; the match to TRBD2 covers 14 bases. CDR3 length equals 17 residues. Germline lookup yields CDR1 SGHRS and CDR2 YFSETQ. Unmatched junction bases numbered 5, after V lost 3 bases and J lost 4 bases. The CDR3 sequence: CASSWTSGRSGTGELFF. CDR3 DNA: TGCGCCAGCAGCTGGACTAGCGGGAGGTCAGGCACCGGGGAGCTGTTTTTT.